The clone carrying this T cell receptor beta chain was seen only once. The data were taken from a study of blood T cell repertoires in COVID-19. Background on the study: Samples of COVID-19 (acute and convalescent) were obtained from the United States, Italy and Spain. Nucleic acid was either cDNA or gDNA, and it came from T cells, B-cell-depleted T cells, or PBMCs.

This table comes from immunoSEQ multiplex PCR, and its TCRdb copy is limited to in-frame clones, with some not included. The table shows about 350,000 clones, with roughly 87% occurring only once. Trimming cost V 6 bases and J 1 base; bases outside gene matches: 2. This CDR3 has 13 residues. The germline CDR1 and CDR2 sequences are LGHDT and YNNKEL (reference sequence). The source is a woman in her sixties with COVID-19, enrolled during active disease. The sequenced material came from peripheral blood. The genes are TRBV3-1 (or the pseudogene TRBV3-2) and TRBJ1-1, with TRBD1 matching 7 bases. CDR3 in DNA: TGTGCCAGCAGTCGGGACAGGAACACTGAAGCTTTCTTT. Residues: CASSRDRNTEAFF.